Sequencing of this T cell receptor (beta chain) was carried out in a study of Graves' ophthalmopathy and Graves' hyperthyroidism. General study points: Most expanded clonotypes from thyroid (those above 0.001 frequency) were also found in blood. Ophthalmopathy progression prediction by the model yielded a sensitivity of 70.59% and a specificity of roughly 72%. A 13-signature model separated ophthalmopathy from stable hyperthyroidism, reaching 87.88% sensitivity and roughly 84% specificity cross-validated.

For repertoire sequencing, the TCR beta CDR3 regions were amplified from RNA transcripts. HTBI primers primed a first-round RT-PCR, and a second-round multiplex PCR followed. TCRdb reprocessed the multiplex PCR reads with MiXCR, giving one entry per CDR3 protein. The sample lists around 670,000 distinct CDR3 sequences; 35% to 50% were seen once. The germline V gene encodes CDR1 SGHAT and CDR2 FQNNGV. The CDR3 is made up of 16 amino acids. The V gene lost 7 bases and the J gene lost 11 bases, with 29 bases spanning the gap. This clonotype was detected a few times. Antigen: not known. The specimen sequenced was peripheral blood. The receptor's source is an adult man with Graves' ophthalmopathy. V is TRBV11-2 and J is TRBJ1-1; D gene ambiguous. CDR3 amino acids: CASTPGMRHEVLGAFF. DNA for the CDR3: TGTGCCAGCACCCCCGGCATGAGGCATGAAGTTCTTGGGGCTTTCTTT.